The 20 T cell receptor beta chains reported below all come from one sample, sequenced in a study of blood T cells in healthy people across ages. Through a sample-barcoded 5' primer and a J-beta primer mix, a second PCR was run for about 7 to 12 cycles. Using its own MiXCR run on the 5' RACE reads, TCRdb lists one record per CDR3 protein. The repertoire includes fewer than 800,000 distinct CDR3 sequences, 20% to 25% of them detected once, and more than 3% sits in the top ten. The sequencing sample was made of blood. The receptors stem from a man between 65 and 85 years old in good health.

This clonotype was recorded a few times. The junction departs from the called germline gene at one end, perhaps through a read error. The chain links TRBV20-1 to TRBJ2-5; either TRBD1 or TRBD2 may supply D (6 bases each). TRBJ2-7 matches the DNA end more closely, so the J call is doubtful. Germline-derived CDR1 and CDR2 are DFQATT and SNEGSKA (reference sequence). The CDR3 sequence is 12 residues long. The CDR3 DNA sequence: TGCGGTGCTAGGCGGGACAACTACGAGCAGTACTTC. Translating it yields CGARRDNYEQYF.

As regards this clonotype: Its ends do not fully match the called genes, so a read error is possible. This rearrangement joins TRBV3-1 to TRBJ1-5, with 7 bases that match TRBD1. CDR1 and CDR2 from the germline V gene are LGHDT and YNNKEL (reference sequence). This CDR3 has 15 amino acids. CDR3 loop: CASNQGTGEGQPQHF. In DNA, the CDR3 is TGTGCCAGCAACCAAGGCACAGGGGAAGGTCAGCCCCAGCATTTT.

The DNA of the CDR3 is TGTGCCAGCAGCCCCACAATGGGTCAGCCCCAGCATTTT. The encoded protein is CASSPTMGQPQHF. The chain links TRBV12-3 or TRBV12-4 to TRBJ1-5; D is ambiguous. The CDR3 sequence is 13 residues long. Trimming stripped 6 bases from V and 6 bases from J, with 12 bases between.

V usage is TRBV5-5 and J usage is TRBJ2-2; 10 nucleotides align to TRBD2. V lost 3 bases and J lost 6; bases outside the gene matches: 5. The CDR3 is made up of 15 amino acids. The germline V gene has CDR1 SGHKS and CDR2 YYEKEE (reference sequence). CDR3 nucleotides: TGTGCCAGCAGCTCCGGACTAGCGGCGCCCGGGGAGCTGTTTTTT. Protein: CASSSGLAAPGELFF.

This clonotype was detected only a few times. The rearrangement uses TRBV28 and TRBJ2-6; the match to TRBD1 covers 9 bases. Trimming cost V 5 bases and J 4 bases; bases outside gene matches: 6. The germline V gene has CDR1 MDHEN and CDR2 SYDVKM. This CDR3 contains 16 residues. The CDR3 region has the DNA TGTGCCAGCAGTACAGGGGGCGCGCAAGGGGCCAACGTCCTGACTTTC. Translating it yields CASSTGGAQGANVLTF. The entire variable domain, with the rest obtained from reference TRBV28 and TRBJ2-6, is as follows: DVKVTQSSRYLVKRTGEKVFLECVQDMDHENMFWYRQDPGLGLRLIYFSYDVKMKEKGDIPEGYSVSREKKERFSLILESASTNQTSMYLCASSTGGAQGANVLTFGAGSRLTVL.

This clonotype has just one count. The genes are TRBV20-1 and TRBJ1-2, with D perhaps TRBD1 (5 bases). CDR3 length equals 11 residues. The V gene lost 5 bases and the J gene lost 3 bases, with 7 bases spanning the gap. Germline values: CDR1 DFQATT, CDR2 SNEGSKA (reference sequence). The CDR3 loop reads CSAGDHYGYTF. In DNA, the CDR3 is TGCAGTGCTGGGGACCACTATGGCTACACCTTC.

This clonotype has more than one count but fewer than ten. The CDR3 sequence is CASSSIAGANEQYF. The DNA for the CDR3 is TGTGCCAGCAGTTCTATAGCGGGAGCGAACGAGCAGTACTTC. The rearrangement links TRBV6-2 or TRBV6-3 to TRBJ2-7; 9 nucleotides agree with TRBD2. Germline V gene data show CDR1 as MNHEY and CDR2 as SVGEGT. The trim removed 4 bases at V and 5 bases at J, leaving 6 bases unmatched. This CDR3 is 14 amino acids long.

The chain carries TRBV9 and TRBJ2-3; D unclear. With 3 bases removed from V and 0 bases from J, the gap between germline ends came to 29 bases. Germline CDR1 is SGDLS and CDR2 is YYNGEE. This CDR3 is built from 21 residues. The CDR3 spells CASSAGPPGVQAIISTDTQYF. The CDR3 bases are TGTGCCAGCAGCGCAGGCCCACCGGGTGTGCAAGCAATAATAAGCACAGATACGCAGTATTTT.

This clonotype was recorded many times. This chain connects TRBV29-1 to TRBJ2-7, with a weak D call TRBD2 (6 bases). The CDR3 totals 13 residues. Germline V gives CDR1 SQVTM, CDR2 ANQGSEA. Between the trimmed V and J ends, which lost 2 bases and 2 bases, there was a span of 10 bases. CDR3 DNA sequence: TGCAGCGTTGAAACGGGAGTACCCTACGAGCAGTACTTC. Protein: CSVETGVPYEQYF.

V is TRBV2 and J is TRBJ1-1, with D possibly TRBD1 on 5 matching bases. V was pared by 1 base and J by 4 bases, with 7 bases between. CDR3 length: 13 amino acids. Germline values: CDR1 SNHLY, CDR2 FYNNEI. CDR3: CASSEGRGTEAFF. The CDR3 DNA is TGTGCCAGCAGTGAAGGGAGGGGCACTGAAGCTTTCTTT. Together with reference TRBV2 and TRBJ1-1, the CDR3 gives the full variable domain: EPEVTQTPSHQVTQMGQEVILRCVPISNHLYFYWYRQILGQKVEFLVSFYNNEISEKSEIFDDQFSVERPDGSNFTLKIRSTKLEDSAMYFCASSEGRGTEAFFGQGTRLTVV.

This rearrangement joins TRBV12-5 to TRBJ2-7, with D possibly matching TRBD1 (6 bases). The V end was cut by 5 bases, the J end by 7 bases, with 12 bases between. The CDR3 spans 12 residues. Germline V gene lookup returns CDR1 LGHNT and CDR2 FRNRAP. CDR3 coding DNA: TGTGCTAGTGGTAAACAGGGATGGGAGCAGTACTTC. Translating gives CASGKQGWEQYF. Using reference TRBV12-5 and TRBJ2-7 for the parts outside the CDR3, the full variable domain is DARVTQTPRHKVTEMGQEVTMRCQPILGHNTVFWYRQTMMQGLELLAYFRNRAPLDDSGMPKDRFSAEMPDATLATLKIQPSEPRDSAVYFCASGKQGWEQYFGPGTRLTVT.

Concerning this clonotype: Relative to the germline gene, one junction end is altered; a read error may explain this. The chain carries TRBV5-1 and TRBJ2-1, with TRBD2 matching over 10 bases. The germline CDR1 and CDR2 sequences are SGHRS and YFSETQ. The CDR3 runs 17 residues. CDR3 DNA: TGCGTCAGCAGCTTGGCCTGGGCTAGCGGGAGTCTTTATGAGCAGTTCTTC. It codes for CVSSLAWASGSLYEQFF.

This clonotype was seen a few times. This chain links TRBV7-9 with TRBJ1-4; maybe TRBD1 (5 bases). This CDR3 contains 15 residues. V dropped 0 bases and J dropped 3 bases, with 8 bases sitting between them. Germline V lookup: CDR1 SEHNR, CDR2 FQNEAQ (reference sequence). CDR3 in DNA: TGTGCCAGCAGCTTAGCGGGACTGTCTAATGAAAAACTGTTTTTT. Amino acid sequence: CASSLAGLSNEKLFF.

The chain is built from TRBV25-1 and TRBJ2-3; TRBD2 aligns across 12 bases. Losses at the gene ends were 2 bases for V and 0 bases for J; bases not matched to a gene: 12. Germline CDR1 and CDR2: MGHDK and SYGVNS. The CDR3 loop spans 20 amino acids. In nucleotides, the CDR3 is TGTGCCAGCAGTGAAACGAGTCTAGCGGGAGGGGGTACTAGCACAGATACGCAGTATTTT. It yields the protein CASSETSLAGGGTSTDTQYF.

In the case of this clonotype: Its ends do not fully match the called genes, so a read error is possible. The chain joins TRBV20-1 to TRBJ2-3, with D maybe TRBD2 (6 bases). Germline V gene lookup returns CDR1 DFQATT and CDR2 SNEGSKA (reference sequence). CDR3 length: 15 residues. CDR3 coding DNA: TGCAGTGCTAGAGTTCTAGCGTCTAGCACAGGTACGCAGTATTTT. It specifies CSARVLASSTGTQYF.

The rearrangement links TRBV6-1 to TRBJ1-5, with D possibly TRBD1 on 6 matching bases. The V end was cut by 5 bases, the J end by 7 bases, with 12 bases between. CDR1 is MNHNS and CDR2 is SASEGT in the germline V gene. CDR3 length equals 13 residues. This CDR3 is CASSTTGRQPQHF. The CDR3 nucleotides read TGTGCCAGCAGTACGACAGGCCGGCAGCCCCAGCATTTT.

This clonotype was counted between two and nine times. One end of the junction varies from germline; a read error may be responsible. The gene calls are TRBV5-1 and TRBJ2-1; TRBD2 matches 8 bases. Looked up from germline, CDR1 is SGHRS and CDR2 is YFSETQ. The CDR3 runs 16 residues. CDR3 DNA: TGCGCCAGCAGCTTAGTTAGCGGGAACTCCTACAATGAGCGGTTCTTC. Amino acids: CASSLVSGNSYNERFF. The complete variable domain, with remaining parts taken from reference TRBV5-1 and TRBJ2-1, reads KAGVTQTPRYLIKTRGQQVTLSCSPISGHRSVSWYQQTPGQGLQFLFEYFSETQRNKGNFPGRFSGRQFSNSRSEMNVSTLELGDSALYLCASSLVSGNSYNERFFGPGTRLTVL.

The chain joins TRBV20-1 to TRBJ1-2; D possibly corresponds to TRBD1 (5 bases). The CDR3 contains 12 residues. Germline values: CDR1 DFQATT, CDR2 SNEGSKA (reference sequence). Trimming removed 6 bases at V and 4 bases at J, with 12 bases between. CDR3 sequence reads: CSADNDGYGYTF. CDR3 in DNA: TGCAGTGCGGACAACGACGGCTATGGCTACACCTTC.

The chain uses TRBV6-4 and TRBJ2-3; no clear D gene. This CDR3 is built from 13 residues. Trimming stripped 2 bases from V and 5 bases from J, with 8 bases between. Looked up from germline, CDR1 is MRHNA and CDR2 is SNTAGT. CDR3 protein: CASSDLLRDTQYF. CDR3 coding DNA: TGTGCCAGCAGTGACCTACTTAGAGATACGCAGTATTTT.

Comment on this clonotype: Here the CDR3 omits its conserved ending phenylalanine or tryptophan, so a read error is the likely source. The DNA is omitted, as the CDR3 cannot be located on it reliably, and the CDR3 follows TCRdb's listing. The genes are TRBV6-6 and TRBJ1-3; the D call in the table, TRBD1, was not verified against the DNA. The V gene's germline CDR1 is MNHNY and CDR2 SVGAGI (reference sequence). Termini included, the CDR3 measures 13 amino acids. CDR3 sequence: CASSPGQGPHGHL.